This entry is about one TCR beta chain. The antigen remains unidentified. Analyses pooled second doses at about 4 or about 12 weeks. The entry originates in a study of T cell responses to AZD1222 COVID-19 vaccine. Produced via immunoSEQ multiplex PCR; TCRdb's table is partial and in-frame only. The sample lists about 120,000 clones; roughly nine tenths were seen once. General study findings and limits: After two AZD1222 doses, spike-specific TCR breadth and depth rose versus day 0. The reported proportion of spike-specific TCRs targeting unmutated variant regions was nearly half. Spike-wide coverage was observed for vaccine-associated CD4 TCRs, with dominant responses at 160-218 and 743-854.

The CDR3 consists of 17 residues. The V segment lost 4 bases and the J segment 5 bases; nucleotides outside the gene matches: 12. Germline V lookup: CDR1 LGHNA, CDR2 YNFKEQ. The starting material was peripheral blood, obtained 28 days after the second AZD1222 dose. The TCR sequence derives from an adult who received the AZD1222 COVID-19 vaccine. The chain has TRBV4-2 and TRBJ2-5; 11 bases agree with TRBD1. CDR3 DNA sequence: TGTGCCAGCAGCCTCTCTGGGACAGGGGGAGTGGGGGAGACCCAGTACTTC. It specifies CASSLSGTGGVGETQYF.